This paragraph covers one TCR beta chain sequence. Its antigen is not known. Deletions cut 1 base from V and 0 bases from J, with 9 bases between. This CDR3 has 15 residues. Germline lookup yields CDR1 MGHRA and CDR2 YSYEKL. TCRdb fed the reads into MiXCR, producing one record per CDR3 protein. The top ten hold roughly a fifth of the sample, which has a few hundred thousand distinct CDR3 sequences, approximately 22% seen once. The data derive from a study of T cell repertoires in cytomegalovirus infection. Study-level background: CMV infection and matching HLA type were both indicated by public TCR beta signatures. Notes on the study in general: Of the TCR beta families, the public ones yielded a cumulative frequency that identified carriers of CMV plus the relevant HLA.

V is TRBV4-1 and J is TRBJ1-2; the D is unclear. This clonotype originated in a human donor in good health (CMV status not recorded). Some clones in this sample may be carry-over from other donors' samples. The material sequenced was cultured PBMCs, taken from culture after CMV antigen stimulation. DNA for the CDR3: TGCGCCAGCAGCCAAGTAACGGTACCTAACTATGGCTACACCTTC. As protein: CASSQVTVPNYGYTF.